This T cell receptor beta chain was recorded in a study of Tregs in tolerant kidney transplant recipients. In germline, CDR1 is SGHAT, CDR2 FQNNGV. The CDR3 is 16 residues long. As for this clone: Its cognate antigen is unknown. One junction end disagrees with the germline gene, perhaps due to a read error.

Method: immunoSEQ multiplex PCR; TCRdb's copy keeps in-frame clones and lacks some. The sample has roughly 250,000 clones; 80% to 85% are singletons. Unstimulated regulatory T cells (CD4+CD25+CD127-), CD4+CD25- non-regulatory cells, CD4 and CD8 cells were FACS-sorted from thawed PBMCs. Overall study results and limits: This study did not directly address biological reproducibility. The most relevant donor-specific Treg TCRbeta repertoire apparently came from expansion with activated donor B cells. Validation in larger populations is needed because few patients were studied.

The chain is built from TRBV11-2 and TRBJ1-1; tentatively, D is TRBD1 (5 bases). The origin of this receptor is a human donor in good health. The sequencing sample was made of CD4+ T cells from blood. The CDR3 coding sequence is TGTGCCAGCAGCCTAGAGAGGGGACGGATAAACACTGAAGCTTTCTTT. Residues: CASSLERGRINTEAFF. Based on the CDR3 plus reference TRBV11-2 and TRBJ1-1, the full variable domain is EAGVAQSPRYKIIEKRQSVAFWCNPISGHATLYWYQQILGQGPKLLIQFQNNGVVDDSQLPKDRFSAERLKGVDSTLKIQPAKLEDSAVYLCASSLERGRINTEAFFGQGTRLTVV.